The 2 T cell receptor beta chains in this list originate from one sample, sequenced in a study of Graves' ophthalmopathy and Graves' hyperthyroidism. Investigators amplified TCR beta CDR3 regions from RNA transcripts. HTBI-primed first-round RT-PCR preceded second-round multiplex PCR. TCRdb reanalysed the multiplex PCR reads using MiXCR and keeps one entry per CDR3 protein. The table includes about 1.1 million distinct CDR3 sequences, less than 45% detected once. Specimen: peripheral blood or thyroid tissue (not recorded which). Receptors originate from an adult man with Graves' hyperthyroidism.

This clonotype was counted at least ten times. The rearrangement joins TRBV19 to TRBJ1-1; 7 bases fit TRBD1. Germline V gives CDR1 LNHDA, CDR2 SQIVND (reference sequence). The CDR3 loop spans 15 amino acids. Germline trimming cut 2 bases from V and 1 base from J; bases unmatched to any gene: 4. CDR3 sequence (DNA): TGTGCCAGTAGTATACCGGGACAGACGAACACTGAAGCTTTCTTT. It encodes CASSIPGQTNTEAFF.

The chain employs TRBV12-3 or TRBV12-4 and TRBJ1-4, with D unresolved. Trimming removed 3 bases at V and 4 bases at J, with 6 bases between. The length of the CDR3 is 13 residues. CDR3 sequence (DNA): TGTGCCAGCAGTTTGCAGAATAATGAAAAACTGTTTTTT. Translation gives CASSLQNNEKLFF.